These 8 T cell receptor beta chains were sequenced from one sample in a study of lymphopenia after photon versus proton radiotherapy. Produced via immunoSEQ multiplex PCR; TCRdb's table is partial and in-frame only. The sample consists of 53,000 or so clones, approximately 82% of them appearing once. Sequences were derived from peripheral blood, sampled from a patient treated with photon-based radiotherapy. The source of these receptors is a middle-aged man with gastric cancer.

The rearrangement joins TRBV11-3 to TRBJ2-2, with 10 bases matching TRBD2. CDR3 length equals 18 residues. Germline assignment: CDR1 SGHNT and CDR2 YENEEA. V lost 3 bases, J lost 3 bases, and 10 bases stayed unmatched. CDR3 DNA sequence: TGTGCCAGCAGCTTTCGGCTAGCGGGGGATAGCGACACCGGGGAGCTGTTTTTT. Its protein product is CASSFRLAGDSDTGELFF.

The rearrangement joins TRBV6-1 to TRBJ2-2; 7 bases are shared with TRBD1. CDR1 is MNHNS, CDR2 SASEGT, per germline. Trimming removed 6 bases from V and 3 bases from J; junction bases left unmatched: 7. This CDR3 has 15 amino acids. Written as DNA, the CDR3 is TGTGCCAGCAGGAACAGGGGTATGGACACCGGGGAGCTGTTTTTT. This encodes CASRNRGMDTGELFF.

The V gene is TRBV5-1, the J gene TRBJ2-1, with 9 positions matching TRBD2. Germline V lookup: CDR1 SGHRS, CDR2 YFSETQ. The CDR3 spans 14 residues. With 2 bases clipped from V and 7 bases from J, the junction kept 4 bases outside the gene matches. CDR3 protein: CASSFSGSRNEQFF. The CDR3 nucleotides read TGCGCCAGCAGCTTTAGCGGGAGTAGGAATGAGCAGTTCTTC. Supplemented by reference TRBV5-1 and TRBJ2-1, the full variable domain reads KAGVTQTPRYLIKTRGQQVTLSCSPISGHRSVSWYQQTPGQGLQFLFEYFSETQRNKGNFPGRFSGRQFSNSRSEMNVSTLELGDSALYLCASSFSGSRNEQFFGPGTRLTVL.

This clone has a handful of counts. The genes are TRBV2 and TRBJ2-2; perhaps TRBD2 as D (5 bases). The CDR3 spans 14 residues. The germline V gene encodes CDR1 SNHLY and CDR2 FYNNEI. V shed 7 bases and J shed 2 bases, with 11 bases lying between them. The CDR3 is CASKFRENTGELFF. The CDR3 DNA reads TGTGCCAGCAAATTCCGGGAAAACACCGGGGAGCTGTTTTTT.

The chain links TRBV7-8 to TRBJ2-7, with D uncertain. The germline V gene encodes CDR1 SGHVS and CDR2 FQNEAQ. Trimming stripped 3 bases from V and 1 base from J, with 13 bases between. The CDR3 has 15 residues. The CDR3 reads CASSLVGSDSYEQYF. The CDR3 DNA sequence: TGTGCCAGCAGCTTGGTTGGGTCAGATTCCTACGAGCAGTACTTC.

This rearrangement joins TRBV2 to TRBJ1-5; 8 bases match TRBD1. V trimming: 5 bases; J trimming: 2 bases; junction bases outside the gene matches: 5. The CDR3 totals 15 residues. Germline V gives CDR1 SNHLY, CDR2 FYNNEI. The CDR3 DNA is TGTGCCAGCAGTCAGTCGGACAGGGGCAATCAGCCCCAGCATTTT. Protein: CASSQSDRGNQPQHF.

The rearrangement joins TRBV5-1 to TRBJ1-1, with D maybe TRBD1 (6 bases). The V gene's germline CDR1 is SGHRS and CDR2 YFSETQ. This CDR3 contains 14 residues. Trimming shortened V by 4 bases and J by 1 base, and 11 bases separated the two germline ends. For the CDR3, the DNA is TGCGCCAGCAGCCTAACGGACAGGAACACTGAAGCTTTCTTT. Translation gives CASSLTDRNTEAFF. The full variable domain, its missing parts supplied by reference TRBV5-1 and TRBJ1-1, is KAGVTQTPRYLIKTRGQQVTLSCSPISGHRSVSWYQQTPGQGLQFLFEYFSETQRNKGNFPGRFSGRQFSNSRSEMNVSTLELGDSALYLCASSLTDRNTEAFFGQGTRLTVV.

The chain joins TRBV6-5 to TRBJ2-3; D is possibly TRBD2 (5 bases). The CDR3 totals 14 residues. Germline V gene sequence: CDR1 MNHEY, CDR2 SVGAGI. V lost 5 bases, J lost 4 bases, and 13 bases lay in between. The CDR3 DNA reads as TGTGCCAGCAGTCCCCTCATCGGGGCAGATACGCAGTATTTT. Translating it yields CASSPLIGADTQYF.